These T cell receptor beta chains were read from a single sample in a study of blood T cell repertoires in COVID-19. Assay used: immunoSEQ multiplex PCR; TCRdb lists only in-frame clones, some missing. The profile shows more than 150,000 clones, less than 90% of them singletons. The specimen sequenced was peripheral blood. Receptor source: a woman in her seventies with acute or convalescent COVID-19. Each CDR3 is given with its conserved first and last residue. The order of the fields is D gene, V gene, J gene, clone size, CDR3 protein, CDR3 DNA. The D gene is left open where the match is weak. Only part of the rows carry a size: once, few, many, or a class if the clone is expanded.

-	TRBV4-3	TRBJ2-2	few	CASSHQDTGELFF	TGCGCCAGCAGTCACCAGGACACCGGGGAGCTGTTTTTT
-	TRBV5-1	TRBJ1-2	-	CASSPGARDNFYGYTF	TGCGCCAGCAGCCCCGGCGCCAGGGATAACTTCTATGGCTACACCTTC
TRBD1	TRBV10-1	TRBJ2-3	once	CASSDRETDTQYF	TGCGCCAGCTCGGACAGGGAAACAGATACGCAGTATTTT
TRBD1	TRBV6-5	TRBJ1-2	-	CASSSTGDYGYTF	TGTGCCAGCAGTAGTACAGGGGACTATGGCTACACCTTC
-	TRBV4-1	TRBJ1-1	-	CASSHGQLNTEAFF	TGCGCCAGCAGCCATGGACAGTTGAACACTGAAGCTTTCTTT
TRBD2	TRBV3-1/TRBV3-2	TRBJ2-3	-	CASSHPPRTLAGALGNTQYF	TGTGCCAGCAGCCATCCCCCCAGGACACTAGCGGGGGCCCTCGGGAATACGCAGTATTTT
-	TRBV12-3/TRBV12-4	TRBJ2-5	-	CASRREETQYF	TGTGCCAGCAGGAGAGAAGAGACCCAGTACTTC
-	TRBV4-1	TRBJ1-3	-	CASSHPLEELGGNTIYF	TGCGCCAGCAGCCACCCTTTAGAAGAACTAGGCGGAAACACCATATATTTT
TRBD1	TRBV5-1	TRBJ1-3	-	CASSGGDSPYTIYF	TGCGCCAGCAGCGGTGGGGACAGTCCCTACACCATATATTTT
-	TRBV7-2	TRBJ1-5	-	CASSPRRDQPQHF	TGTGCCAGCAGCCCTAGGCGGGATCAGCCCCAGCATTTT